This TCR beta chain was observed in a study of spatial heterogeneity in lung cancer. Across the study: For the average unique TCR and UMI combination, more than eight occurrences appeared in raw reads.

Germline V gene sequence: CDR1 SGHNT, CDR2 YYREEE (reference sequence). V lost 0 bases, J lost 0 bases, and 16 bases lay in between. CDR3 size: 19 residues. Carried by each TCR cDNA molecule was a unique molecular identifier. TCRdb analysed the 5' RACE reads with MiXCR anew, one entry per CDR3 protein. The sample lists about 2,700 distinct CDR3 sequences, about 8.5% occurring once. Regarding time point: sample taken at primary tumor resection. Unsorted whole RNA samples from tumor, nontumor lung or frozen PBMC were sequenced. The donor population consisted of some 67 patients with untreated, early-stage non-small cell lung cancer. This clonotype was seen ten or more times. With the library built for alpha chains, this beta chain is off target and its frequency is not meaningful.

The rearrangement joins TRBV5-4 to TRBJ2-6; a weak D match, TRBD1 (6 bases). The sample consisted of normal lung tissue next to the tumor, taken at surgery. This TCR came from a male donor with early-stage non-small cell lung cancer. CDR3 sequence reads: CASSLVYGTLTSGANVLTF. In nucleotides, the CDR3 is TGTGCCAGCAGCTTGGTGTACGGGACACTTACCTCTGGGGCCAACGTCCTGACTTTC.